The 18 T cell receptor beta chains reported below all come from one sample, sequenced in a study of OX40 agonist ivuxolimab in advanced cancers. Clones were sequenced by immunoSEQ multiplex PCR, and TCRdb holds only the in-frame ones, with some missing. The data hold some 70,000 clones, with around 86% observed a single time. This material consisted of CD4+ or CD8+ T cells sorted from blood, taken in a trial of the OX40 agonist ivuxolimab. The source of these receptors is an adult with an advanced solid tumor such as melanoma, head and neck, liver or kidney cancer.

The chain couples TRBV28 to TRBJ2-7; 14 bases fit TRBD2. With 3 bases clipped from V and 8 bases from J, the junction kept 6 bases outside the gene matches. The germline gives CDR1 MDHEN, CDR2 SYDVKM. The CDR3 sequence is 15 residues long. CDR3 protein: CASSLEGTSGGQQYF. The CDR3, as DNA: TGTGCCAGCAGTTTGGAAGGGACTAGCGGGGGCCAGCAGTACTTC.

The genes are TRBV9 and TRBJ1-1, with D maybe TRBD1 (5 bases). The germline CDR1 and CDR2 sequences are SGDLS and YYNGEE. V shed 4 bases and J shed 1 base, with 17 bases lying between them. CDR3 length equals 16 residues. In nucleotides, the CDR3 is TGTGCCAGCAGCTCATCCCCGCAGGGAACGAACACTGAAGCTTTCTTT. Translated: CASSSSPQGTNTEAFF.

V usage is TRBV4-2 and J usage is TRBJ2-1, with 8 bases identical to TRBD1. The length of the CDR3 is 15 residues. The germline gives CDR1 LGHNA, CDR2 YNFKEQ. V lost 8 bases, J lost 6 bases, and 12 bases stayed unmatched. The DNA of the CDR3 is TGTGCCAGCGAGGTTATGGACAGGGATAGCAATGAGCAGTTCTTC. Translated, it gives CASEVMDRDSNEQFF.

This clone was detected a few times. This chain connects TRBV18 to TRBJ2-4, with D tentatively TRBD1 (5 bases). CDR1 and CDR2 (germline): KGHSH, LQKENI. The CDR3 has 16 amino acids. V lost 3 bases and J lost 7, with 19 bases in between. The CDR3 bases are TGTGCCAGCTCACCCCCCGGGCAGGGCGTCAGCAACATTCAGTACTTC. This codes for CASSPPGQGVSNIQYF.

Only one count was recorded for this clone. The chain recombines TRBV9 with TRBJ2-5; possible D gene TRBD2, 5 bases. In germline, CDR1 is SGDLS, CDR2 YYNGEE. Trimming removed 0 bases from V and 4 bases from J, with 13 bases in between. This CDR3 has 15 amino acids. DNA for the CDR3: TGTGCCAGCAGCGTAGAAGGTGCGGGTTTAGAGACCCAGTACTTC. Translating it yields CASSVEGAGLETQYF.

This clone was seen a single time. As DNA, the CDR3 is TGTGCCAGCAGAAAGCCCCAGGGTTGGGATACGCAGTATTTT. It specifies CASRKPQGWDTQYF. The rearrangement uses TRBV7-9 and TRBJ2-3, with D maybe TRBD1 (5 bases). Germline V CDR1 and CDR2: SEHNR, FQNEAQ (reference sequence). V gave up 6 bases and J gave up 6 bases, with 16 bases separating them. This CDR3 is 14 amino acids long.

CDR3 sequence: CASSLGGAIYEQYF. CDR3 DNA sequence: TGTGCCAGCAGCTTGGGAGGGGCTATCTACGAGCAGTACTTC. The chain uses TRBV5-6 and TRBJ2-7; D possibly uses TRBD1 or TRBD2 (5 bases each). The CDR3 runs 14 residues. Germline-derived CDR1 and CDR2 are SGHDT and YYEEEE. V dropped 0 bases and J dropped 3 bases, with 10 bases sitting between them.

The sample holds a few counts of this clone. This sequence joins TRBV5-1 and TRBJ1-3; D is ambiguous. V lost 1 base and J 0 bases, leaving 5 bases between the germline ends. The CDR3 sequence is 14 residues long. Germline CDR1 reads SGHRS; CDR2 reads YFSETQ. The DNA for the CDR3 is TGCGCCAGCAGCTTGCCGTCCTCTGGAAACACCATATATTTT. Translation: CASSLPSSGNTIYF.

This clone was seen a single time. CDR3 sequence reads: CASRLQGNTEAFF. The CDR3 DNA reads TGTGCCAGCAGGTTACAGGGGAACACTGAAGCTTTCTTT. The genes are TRBV7-9 and TRBJ1-1; possible D gene TRBD1, 6 bases. V lost 6 bases, J lost 1 base, and 9 bases lay in between. The CDR3 consists of 13 residues. The germline V gene has CDR1 SEHNR and CDR2 FQNEAQ (reference sequence). The entire variable domain, with the rest obtained from reference TRBV7-9 and TRBJ1-1, is as follows: DTGVSQNPRHKITKRGQNVTFRCDPISEHNRLYWYRQTLGQGPEFLTYFQNEAQLEKSRLLSDRFSAERPKGSFSTLEIQRTEQGDSAMYLCASRLQGNTEAFFGQGTRLTVV.

V and J are TRBV6-1 and TRBJ1-6; D unresolved. The ends were cut back, 4 bases at V and 8 bases at J, with 15 bases in the middle. The CDR3 is 15 amino acids. The germline gives CDR1 MNHNS, CDR2 SASEGT. The CDR3 sequence is CASSGPTALDSPLHF. The CDR3 DNA reads TGTGCCAGCAGTGGACCAACAGCCCTGGATTCACCCCTCCACTTT.

The V gene is TRBV7-2, the J gene TRBJ1-1; 7 nucleotides align to TRBD1. V gave up 6 bases and J gave up 3 bases; unmatched junction bases: 7. The CDR3 is made up of 14 amino acids. Germline-derived CDR1 and CDR2 are SGHTA and FQGNSA. Written as DNA, the CDR3 is TGTGCCAGCAGGTACCCAGGGGGATACACTGAAGCTTTCTTT. It encodes CASRYPGGYTEAFF.

The chain is built from TRBV2 and TRBJ2-1; D uncertain. Germline V gene data show CDR1 as SNHLY and CDR2 as FYNNEI. V dropped 7 bases and J dropped 9 bases, with 13 bases sitting between them. There are 12 residues in the CDR3. CDR3: CASKLGIGEQFF. The CDR3 nucleotides read TGTGCCAGCAAGTTGGGTATAGGTGAGCAGTTCTTC.

The chain has TRBV5-1 and TRBJ1-1, with D unresolved. CDR3 length: 15 residues. Looked up from germline, CDR1 is SGHRS and CDR2 is YFSETQ. V dropped 0 bases and J dropped 4 bases, with 13 bases sitting between them. The CDR3 loop is CASSLAEGVATEAFF. CDR3 bases: TGCGCCAGCAGCTTGGCCGAGGGTGTAGCCACTGAAGCTTTCTTT. Filled out from reference TRBV5-1 and TRBJ1-1, the complete variable domain reads KAGVTQTPRYLIKTRGQQVTLSCSPISGHRSVSWYQQTPGQGLQFLFEYFSETQRNKGNFPGRFSGRQFSNSRSEMNVSTLELGDSALYLCASSLAEGVATEAFFGQGTRLTVV.

The chain employs TRBV19 and TRBJ2-5, with 10 bases identical to TRBD2. CDR1 LNHDA and CDR2 SQIVND come from the germline V gene (reference sequence). With 7 bases clipped from V and 5 bases from J, the junction kept 10 bases outside the gene matches. The CDR3 totals 15 residues. CDR3 region: CASTATSGVGETQYF. CDR3 DNA: TGTGCCAGTACGGCCACTAGCGGGGTCGGGGAGACCCAGTACTTC. The full variable domain, its missing parts supplied by reference TRBV19 and TRBJ2-5, is DGGITQSPKYLFRKEGQNVTLSCEQNLNHDAMYWYRQDPGQGLRLIYYSQIVNDFQKGDIAEGYSVSREKKESFPLTVTSAQKNPTAFYLCASTATSGVGETQYFGPGTRLLVL.

This clone is a singleton in its sample. This chain uses TRBV6-1 with TRBJ1-2; D gene ambiguous. V shed 7 bases and J shed 12 bases, with 21 bases lying between them. The germline gives CDR1 MNHNS, CDR2 SASEGT. The CDR3 spans 13 residues. The CDR3 sequence: CASKTDVPPLNTF. CDR3 coding DNA: TGTGCCAGCAAAACGGACGTCCCTCCTTTAAACACCTTC.

The chain carries TRBV7-9 and TRBJ2-2, with a possible D match to TRBD1 (7 bases). The germline CDR1 and CDR2 sequences are SEHNR and FQNEAQ (reference sequence). The CDR3 sequence is 16 residues long. V shed 4 bases and J shed 4 bases, with 16 bases lying between them. The CDR3 here is CASSSSRDSLTGELFF. In nucleotides, the CDR3 is TGTGCCAGCAGCTCGTCGCGGGACAGTCTCACCGGGGAGCTGTTTTTT.

The chain joins TRBV5-4 to TRBJ2-2, with 11 bases matching TRBD2. The germline V gene has CDR1 SGHNT and CDR2 YYREEE (reference sequence). The CDR3 sequence is 15 residues long. V dropped 3 bases and J dropped 6; count of bases not matched to a gene: 4. CDR3 nucleotide sequence: TGTGCCAGCAGCTCCGGGACTAGCGGCCCCGGGGAGCTGTTTTTT. Its translation: CASSSGTSGPGELFF.

The rearrangement links TRBV7-8 to TRBJ1-5; D gene uncertain. V dropped 5 bases and J dropped 7 bases, with 21 bases sitting between them. This CDR3 spans 16 amino acids. Germline CDR1 reads SGHVS; CDR2 reads FQNEAQ. CDR3 sequence (DNA): TGTGCCAGCAGCCCATCTCCTGGACCCATTCCCCAGCCCCAGCATTTT. Protein product: CASSPSPGPIPQPQHF.